These 24 T cell receptor beta chains originate from one sample sequenced in a study of early T cells in non-severe SARS-CoV-2 infection. TCRdb re-analysed the 5' RACE reads in MiXCR, keeping a single row per CDR3 protein. The sample includes about 130,000 distinct CDR3 sequences, about 15% of them seen just once. The sequenced material came from whole blood. These receptors all stem from an adult who was a healthcare worker with PCR-confirmed SARS-CoV-2 infection or an uninfected control (not recorded which).

This clonotype has just a few counts. The V and J genes are TRBV5-1 and TRBJ2-3, with D possibly TRBD1 on 6 matching bases. The CDR3 runs to 13 residues. Germline V gene data show CDR1 as SGHRS and CDR2 as YFSETQ. V lost 4 bases and J 5 bases, leaving 11 bases between the germline ends. The CDR3 protein is CASSAQGLDTQYF. The CDR3 DNA sequence: TGCGCCAGCAGCGCACAGGGTCTAGATACGCAGTATTTT.

This clonotype was recorded a few times. V gene TRBV4-1 combines with J gene TRBJ1-6; tentatively, D is TRBD1 (6 bases). With 1 base removed from V and 6 bases from J, the gap between germline ends came to 22 bases. Germline assignment: CDR1 MGHRA and CDR2 YSYEKL. This CDR3 contains 19 residues. For the CDR3, the DNA is TGCGCCAGCAGCCAAGGGACCAGGAACGGGGAGGGGGGTAATTCACCCCTCCACTTT. It yields the protein CASSQGTRNGEGGNSPLHF.

This clonotype was observed many times. The V gene is TRBV4-1, the J gene TRBJ2-3; 9 bases line up with TRBD1. With 3 bases clipped from V and 4 bases from J, the junction kept 5 bases outside the gene matches. Per germline, CDR1 MGHRA and CDR2 YSYEKL. The CDR3 extends over 15 amino acids. The CDR3 DNA sequence: TGCGCCAGCAGCCAGCAGGGACAGGGAGCAGATACGCAGTATTTT. Translating gives CASSQQGQGADTQYF.

In its sample, this clonotype was seen many times. This sequence joins TRBV12-3 or TRBV12-4 and TRBJ2-5; the D gene could be TRBD1 or TRBD2 (5 bases each). V dropped 5 bases and J dropped 3 bases, with 10 bases sitting between them. The CDR3 loop spans 13 amino acids. CDR3 region: CASSLGPKETQYF. CDR3 bases: TGTGCCAGCAGTCTGGGACCAAAAGAGACCCAGTACTTC.

Note on this clonotype: One end of the junction is discordant with germline, which a read error may explain. The chain has TRBV7-9 and TRBJ1-1, with D possibly TRBD1 on 6 matching bases. Per germline, CDR1 SEHNR and CDR2 FQNEAQ (reference sequence). This CDR3 region has 14 residues. The CDR3 coding sequence is TGTGCCAGCAGCCCGCGGAGGGGTGACAGGCCCGTGGCCTTT. Its translation: CASSPRRGDRPVAF. The full variable domain, in which reference TRBV7-9 and TRBJ1-1 provide the parts outside the CDR3, is DTGVSQNPRHKITKRGQNVTFRCDPISEHNRLYWYRQTLGQGPEFLTYFQNEAQLEKSRLLSDRFSAERPKGSFSTLEIQRTEQGDSAMYLCASSPRRGDRPVAFGQGTRLTVV.

The V and J genes are TRBV6-6 and TRBJ2-3; D possibly uses TRBD1 or TRBD2 (5 bases each). The V end lost 2 bases, the J end lost 5 bases, and 14 bases lay between the germline ends. The CDR3 extends over 15 amino acids. Germline V gene data show CDR1 as MNHNY and CDR2 as SVGAGI (reference sequence). CDR3: CASSYGTSRGDTQYF. DNA for the CDR3: TGTGCCAGCAGTTACGGGACCTCAAGGGGAGATACGCAGTATTTT.

This clonotype was seen only a few times. V is TRBV5-1 and J is TRBJ2-1; 8 bases map to TRBD2. The CDR3 has 16 amino acids. J gave up 4 bases and V 1 base, and 7 bases lay outside the gene matches. CDR1 and CDR2 (germline): SGHRS, YFSETQ. The CDR3 bases are TGCGCCAGCAGCTTGTCAAAGCGGGGGCCTTACAATGAGCAGTTCTTC. Protein product: CASSLSKRGPYNEQFF.

With respect to this clonotype: Here the CDR3 omits its conserved ending phenylalanine or tryptophan, so a read error is the likely source. Because the CDR3's place on the DNA is in doubt, the DNA is left out and the CDR3 is given as listed by TCRdb. J is TRBJ1-1 and V is TRBV29-1; the DNA was not compared with TRBD1, the D call given in the table. Per germline, CDR1 SQVTM and CDR2 ANQGSEA. The CDR3 is 8 amino acids in total, end residues counted. The CDR3 sequence: CSGGGQLM.

The gene calls are TRBV20-1 and TRBJ1-5; D gene unclear. The CDR3 runs to 14 residues. The germline gives CDR1 DFQATT, CDR2 SNEGSKA (reference sequence). V was clipped by 2 bases and J by 1 base, with 9 bases between them. The CDR3 sequence: CSARQAWSNQPQHF. The CDR3, as DNA: TGCAGTGCTAGACAGGCTTGGAGCAATCAGCCCCAGCATTTT.

This clonotype was picked up a small number of times. V usage is TRBV7-6 and J usage is TRBJ2-5; 9 bases line up with TRBD2. Germline assignment: CDR1 SGHVS and CDR2 FNYEAQ. The CDR3 is 16 residues long. The V segment lost 3 bases and the J segment 2 bases; nucleotides outside the gene matches: 7. The CDR3 loop reads CASSLATSGRQETQYF. CDR3 sequence (DNA): TGTGCCAGCAGCTTGGCGACTAGCGGTAGGCAAGAGACCCAGTACTTC.

A few counts support this clonotype. V gene TRBV20-1 combines with J gene TRBJ1-4; 7 bases map to TRBD1. Germline CDR1 and CDR2: DFQATT and SNEGSKA (reference sequence). This CDR3 region has 14 residues. J lost 0 bases, V lost 4 bases, and 2 bases had no gene match. Written as DNA, the CDR3 is TGCAGTGCTAATCAGGGGGCAACTAATGAAAAACTGTTTTTT. Residues: CSANQGATNEKLFF.

A few counts support this clonotype. The chain is built from TRBV7-9 and TRBJ1-2; 7 nucleotides match TRBD1. Germline V gives CDR1 SEHNR, CDR2 FQNEAQ (reference sequence). CDR3 size: 16 residues. The V gene end was trimmed by 1 base and the J gene end by 6 bases; junction bases not matched to a gene: 11. The CDR3 DNA reads as TGTGCCAGCAGCTTAGACAAGACAGGGAGGAAAGATGGCTACACCTTC. Translating gives CASSLDKTGRKDGYTF.

This clonotype was counted only a few times. The rearrangement joins TRBV7-2 to TRBJ2-3; 7 positions match TRBD1. The CDR3 extends over 14 amino acids. V lost 6 bases, J lost 2 bases, and 5 bases stayed unmatched. Germline V gene lookup returns CDR1 SGHTA and CDR2 FQGNSA. CDR3 in DNA: TGTGCCAGCAGAGCCGGGACAGCCACAGATACGCAGTATTTT. Its translation is CASRAGTATDTQYF. Filled out from reference TRBV7-2 and TRBJ2-3, the complete variable domain reads GAGVSQSPSNKVTEKGKDVELRCDPISGHTALYWYRQSLGQGLEFLIYFQGNSAPDKSGLPSDRFSAERTGGSVSTLTIQRTQQEDSAVYLCASRAGTATDTQYFGPGTRLTVL.

The chain is built from TRBV5-1 and TRBJ2-7; D remains ambiguous. V lost 0 bases and J 0 bases, leaving 10 bases between the germline ends. Germline V gives CDR1 SGHRS, CDR2 YFSETQ. CDR3 length equals 15 residues. The CDR3 DNA reads TGCGCCAGCAGCTTGGAAGGTCTCAGCTCCTACGAGCAGTACTTC. Its protein product is CASSLEGLSSYEQYF.

The gene calls are TRBV10-2 and TRBJ2-7; unclear D gene. CDR3 length equals 16 residues. Germline values: CDR1 WSHSY, CDR2 SAAADI. Trimming cost V 1 base and J 1 base, with 14 bases left between them. Written as DNA, the CDR3 is TGCGCCAGCAGTGAGTGGGCGGCTGCGTCTTCCTACGAGCAGTACTTC. Protein product: CASSEWAAASSYEQYF.

A word on this clonotype: This sequence may be a read error, since a much larger clone differs from it by one base. The rearrangement joins TRBV7-9 to TRBJ1-6; unclear D gene. Germline-derived CDR1 and CDR2 are SEHNR and FQNEAQ (reference sequence). The CDR3 has 15 residues. Trimming removed 4 bases from V and 7 bases from J, with 14 bases in between. The CDR3 nucleotides are TGTGCCAGCAGCTCCGCCGGGTCAGTAAATTCACCCCTCCACTTT. Translation: CASSSAGSVNSPLHF.

The chain combines TRBV27 with TRBJ1-2; possibly TRBD1 for D (5 bases). Germline V CDR1 and CDR2: MNHEY, SMNVEV (reference sequence). Trimming removed 5 bases from V and 6 bases from J, with 25 bases in between. The CDR3 contains 17 residues. CDR3 sequence (DNA): TGTGCCAGCAGTGGGGGATACGGCGCATCTTCTCTAGATGGCTACACCTTC. Residues: CASSGGYGASSLDGYTF.

The rearrangement joins TRBV5-5 to TRBJ1-1, with a tentative D call TRBD1 (5 bases). CDR1 SGHKS and CDR2 YYEKEE come from the germline V gene (reference sequence). Trimming took 3 bases from V and 3 from J, leaving 15 bases between them. The CDR3 extends over 15 amino acids. The CDR3 region has the DNA TGTGCCAGCAGCTACCAGAGTTTGGGGGACACTGAAGCTTTCTTT. This codes for CASSYQSLGDTEAFF.

This clonotype occurred a few times. CDR3 coding DNA: TGCAGTGCCAGGAATCAGGGGATGGACTATGGCTACACCTTC. It yields the protein CSARNQGMDYGYTF. The V gene is TRBV20-1, the J gene TRBJ1-2, with D possibly TRBD1 on 6 matching bases. Germline CDR1 and CDR2: DFQATT and SNEGSKA (reference sequence). CDR3 length equals 14 residues. The germline V and J ends were trimmed by 6 bases and 3 bases, with 17 bases remaining between them.

Many counts were recorded for this clonotype. The chain has TRBV12-3 or TRBV12-4 and TRBJ2-1; 8 bases are a match to TRBD2. CDR3 length: 16 amino acids. J was trimmed by 4 bases and V by 3 bases; bases with no gene match: 8. Written as DNA, the CDR3 is TGTGCCAGCAGTTTTGATGGCGGGGGGACATACAATGAGCAGTTCTTC. It encodes CASSFDGGGTYNEQFF.

This clonotype was picked up many times. Written as DNA, the CDR3 is TGTGCCAGCATTCAGGGCGAGAACACTGAAGCTTTCTTT. Amino acids: CASIQGENTEAFF. The chain is built from TRBV6-6 and TRBJ1-1; TRBD1 might be the D (5 bases). Deletions cut 7 bases from V and 1 base from J, with 10 bases between. The germline CDR1 and CDR2 sequences are MNHNY and SVGAGI (reference sequence). The CDR3 spans 13 residues.

This sequence joins TRBV9 and TRBJ2-5; a weak D match, TRBD2 (6 bases). This CDR3 spans 14 amino acids. Trimming took 2 bases from V and 5 from J, leaving 13 bases between them. In germline, CDR1 is SGDLS, CDR2 YYNGEE. The CDR3 nucleotides are TGTGCCAGCAGCGTTGCAGCGGAGGGGGAGACCCAGTACTTC. Residues: CASSVAAEGETQYF.

The chain recombines TRBV27 with TRBJ1-2, with D possibly matching TRBD1 (5 bases). The CDR3 is 15 residues long. Germline V gene data show CDR1 as MNHEY and CDR2 as SMNVEV (reference sequence). V was pared by 1 base and J by 10 bases, with 19 bases between. Here the CDR3 reads CASSLWVGETSDYTF. In nucleotides, the CDR3 is TGTGCCAGCAGTTTATGGGTGGGGGAAACGAGCGACTACACCTTC.

This clonotype has only a few counts. The rearrangement uses TRBV11-2 and TRBJ1-1, with D unclear. The CDR3 sequence is 14 residues long. Per the germline V gene, CDR1 is SGHAT and CDR2 is FQNNGV. V lost 5 bases and J lost 10, with 20 bases in between. CDR3 bases: TGTGCCAGCAGCCCCACGAGAGGGAGTGTCACAGCTTTCTTT. Encoded protein: CASSPTRGSVTAFF.